This T cell receptor beta chain was recovered during a study of human thymus T cells. With V trimmed by 5 bases and J by 3 bases, 5 bases remained unmatched. This CDR3 region has 15 residues. Germline CDR1 MNHNS, CDR2 SASEGT. An approximately 0.45-1 mL peripheral blood aliquot was taken intraoperatively from four of eight donors. Genomic DNA was extracted from every available blood leukocyte. Produced via immunoSEQ multiplex PCR; TCRdb's table is partial and in-frame only. The sample lists 40,000 to 45,000 clones; 94% were seen once. The J gene is TRBJ2-1, the V gene TRBV6-1; 9 bases line up with TRBD1. This TCR derives from a boy under two years old with a congenital heart defect but otherwise immunologically healthy. Source material: blood. As DNA, the CDR3 is TGTGCCAGCAGTCGCTCGGGACAGGGCTACAATGAGCAGTTCTTC. It yields the protein CASSRSGQGYNEQFF.